Shown below are 10 T cell receptor beta chains from a single sample sequenced in a study of blood T cell repertoires in COVID-19. The assay was immunoSEQ multiplex PCR, and TCRdb's table has in-frame clones only and misses some. The sample lists approximately 500,000 clones, roughly 85% occurring once. Sequenced input: peripheral blood. These receptors originate from a human donor in a cohort sampled during active COVID-19.

This clone appeared a few times. As DNA, the CDR3 is TGTGCCAGCAGTCTCCTGAATCAGCCCCAGCATTTT. The encoded protein is CASSLLNQPQHF. V gene TRBV28 combines with J gene TRBJ1-5, with D unresolved. V was pared by 5 bases and J by 4 bases, with 6 bases between. This CDR3 is built from 12 residues. Germline-derived CDR1 and CDR2 are MDHEN and SYDVKM.

DNA for the CDR3: TGTGCCAGCAGCTCAAGCGGGAATGAGCAGTTCTTC. Translation gives CASSSSGNEQFF. V and J are TRBV11-3 and TRBJ2-1; tentatively, D is TRBD2 (6 bases). The length of the CDR3 is 12 residues. Trimming stripped 4 bases from V and 7 bases from J, with 8 bases between. CDR1 and CDR2 (germline): SGHNT, YENEEA.

This chain uses TRBV5-4 with TRBJ1-5; 8 positions agree with TRBD1. CDR1 SGHNT and CDR2 YYREEE come from the germline V gene (reference sequence). The V segment lost 4 bases and the J segment 3 bases; nucleotides outside the gene matches: 3. The CDR3 contains 14 residues. The CDR3 DNA follows: TGTGCCAGCAGCGCACAGGGGGACAATCAGCCCCAGCATTTT. This translates into CASSAQGDNQPQHF.

This rearrangement joins TRBV5-1 to TRBJ2-7; possible D gene TRBD1, 5 bases. The CDR3 covers 15 residues. The V gene's germline CDR1 is SGHRS and CDR2 YFSETQ. Trimming pared 3 bases from V and 2 bases from J, leaving 15 bases between. DNA of the CDR3: TGCGCCAGCAGCTCCAATTATGGGGCCCCCTACGAGCAGTACTTC. Amino acids: CASSSNYGAPYEQYF.

The J gene is TRBJ2-3, the V gene TRBV28; 8 nucleotides match TRBD1. Germline V gene sequence: CDR1 MDHEN, CDR2 SYDVKM. The CDR3 has 15 amino acids. Trimming cost V 6 bases and J 7 bases; bases outside gene matches: 12. CDR3 nucleotides: TGTGCCAGCAGCCTCGGAGGGCAGGGGGCAAATACGCAGTATTTT. Translated, it gives CASSLGGQGANTQYF.

The chain employs TRBV11-3 and TRBJ2-7; a weak D match, TRBD1 (6 bases). This CDR3 is 14 amino acids long. Germline V gene lookup returns CDR1 SGHNT and CDR2 YENEEA. Deletions cut 5 bases from V and 7 bases from J, with 18 bases between. CDR3 nucleotides: TGTGCCAGCAGCCCGACCGGGACACACTGGGAGCAGTACTTC. It specifies CASSPTGTHWEQYF.

This clone was counted once. The chain is built from TRBV3-1 (or the pseudogene TRBV3-2) and TRBJ2-1; no definite D call. Germline-derived CDR1 and CDR2 are LGHDT and YNNKEL (reference sequence). Deletions cut 1 base from V and 0 bases from J, with 7 bases between. The CDR3 runs 15 residues. CDR3 sequence: CASSQGSLSYNEQFF. In DNA, the CDR3 is TGTGCCAGCAGCCAAGGCAGTCTCTCCTACAATGAGCAGTTCTTC.

V usage is TRBV2 and J usage is TRBJ1-3; TRBD1 matches at 7 bases. The CDR3 is made up of 17 amino acids. Losses at the gene ends were 4 bases for V and 3 bases for J; bases not matched to a gene: 12. Germline V gene sequence: CDR1 SNHLY, CDR2 FYNNEI. DNA for the CDR3: TGTGCCAGCAGTGGGGCAGGGGGGAACGTCTATGGAAACACCATATATTTT. Translation: CASSGAGGNVYGNTIYF.

The gene calls are TRBV6-2 or TRBV6-3 and TRBJ2-6, with TRBD1 matching 8 bases. V trimming: 2 bases; J trimming: 1 base; junction bases outside the gene matches: 7. This CDR3 contains 18 residues. Germline V gene sequence: CDR1 MNHEY, CDR2 SVGEGT. This CDR3 reads CASSYLGQEISGANVLTF. CDR3 bases: TGTGCCAGCAGTTACCTGGGACAGGAAATATCTGGGGCCAACGTCCTGACTTTC.

The CDR3 DNA sequence: TGCGCCAGCAGCCAAGATTTAAATTATGGAGGGAGGGGAGGCTACACCTTC. Its translation is CASSQDLNYGGRGGYTF. This chain joins TRBV4-3 and TRBJ1-2, with TRBD1 as a possible D gene (5 bases). The ends were cut back, 0 bases at V and 8 bases at J, with 22 bases in the middle. The germline CDR1 and CDR2 sequences are LGHNA and YSLEER. The CDR3 extends over 17 amino acids.